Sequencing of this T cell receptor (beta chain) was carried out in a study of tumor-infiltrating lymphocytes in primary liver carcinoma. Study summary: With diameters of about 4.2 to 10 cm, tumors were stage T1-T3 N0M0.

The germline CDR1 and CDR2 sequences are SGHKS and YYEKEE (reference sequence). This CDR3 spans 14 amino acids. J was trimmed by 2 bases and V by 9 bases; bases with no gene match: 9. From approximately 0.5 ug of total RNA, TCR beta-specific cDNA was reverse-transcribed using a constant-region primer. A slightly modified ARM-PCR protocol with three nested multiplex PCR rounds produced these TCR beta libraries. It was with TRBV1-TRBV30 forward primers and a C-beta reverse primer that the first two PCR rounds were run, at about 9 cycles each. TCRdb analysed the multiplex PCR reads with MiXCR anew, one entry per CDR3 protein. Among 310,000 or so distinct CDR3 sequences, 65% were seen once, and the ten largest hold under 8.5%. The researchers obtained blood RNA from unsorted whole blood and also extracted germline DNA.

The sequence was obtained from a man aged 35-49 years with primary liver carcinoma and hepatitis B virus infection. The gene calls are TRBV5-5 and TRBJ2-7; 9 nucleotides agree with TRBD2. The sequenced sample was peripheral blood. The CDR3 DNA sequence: TGTGCCACCGCGGAGGGACTAGCTGCCTACGAGCAGTACTTC. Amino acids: CATAEGLAAYEQYF.